The clone carrying this T cell receptor (beta chain) showed up many times. Its antigen is currently unknown. This entry is derived from a study of CD8 T cells in ankylosing spondylitis. Quantitative molecular-barcoded 5'-RACE generated the TCR beta libraries. Using its own MiXCR run on the 5' RACE reads, TCRdb lists one record per CDR3 protein. The table has a few hundred thousand distinct CDR3 sequences, around 7.6% seen once. Study-level results: In peripheral blood, disease-linked CD8+ clones occurred at relatively low frequencies. Some motif variants were previously reported in reactive arthritis synovial fluid and blood. Ankylosing spondylitis blood seemed to carry a telltale TCR beta motif made of fewer than ten highly homologous variants. Disease-linked clones reportedly concentrated significantly in matched ankylosing spondylitis synovial fluid.

Germline CDR1 SGHRS, CDR2 YFSETQ. The CDR3 sequence is 16 residues long. Trimming removed 4 bases from V and 4 bases from J; junction bases left unmatched: 9. This TCR derives from a male donor with ankylosing spondylitis. The chain recombines TRBV5-1 with TRBJ2-3, with 10 positions matching TRBD2. Sequenced: blood, either unsorted or a sorted T cell fraction (not recorded which). The CDR3, as DNA: TGCGCCAGCAGCCCCGGGACTAGCGAACACTCAGATACGCAGTATTTT. Encoded protein: CASSPGTSEHSDTQYF.